These 21 T cell receptor beta chains came from one sample sequenced in a study of T cells after yellow fever vaccination. TCRdb re-called the 5' RACE reads with MiXCR, one entry per CDR3 protein. This table has a few hundred thousand distinct CDR3 sequences, 10% to 15% appearing once. Sample: CD4+ T cells sorted from PBMCs, taken 45 days after the yellow fever booster vaccination. The receptors were gathered from a young man who received the YFV17D yellow fever vaccine.

This clonotype was counted a few times. This chain uses TRBV7-9 with TRBJ2-3; the match to TRBD1 covers 7 bases. The CDR3 loop spans 16 amino acids. CDR1 is SEHNR, CDR2 FQNEAQ, per germline (reference sequence). Germline trimming cut 5 bases from V and 0 bases from J; bases unmatched to any gene: 8. The CDR3 reads CASSVDRAPSTDTQYF. DNA of the CDR3: TGTGCCAGCAGCGTAGACAGGGCACCAAGCACAGATACGCAGTATTTT.

This clonotype occurred a few times. The chain joins TRBV12-3 or TRBV12-4 to TRBJ2-7; D is tentatively TRBD1 or TRBD2 (6 bases each). V lost 7 bases to trimming and J lost 4 bases, with 11 bases between them. The CDR3 spans 12 residues. The CDR3 nucleotides are TGTGCCAGCAAGGGGGACTTATACGAGCAGTACTTC. Translated: CASKGDLYEQYF.

This clonotype was seen a few times. This rearrangement joins TRBV4-3 to TRBJ2-1; D may be TRBD2 (6 bases). Germline V gives CDR1 LGHNA, CDR2 YSLEER. V lost 6 bases to trimming and J lost 1 base, with 10 bases between them. CDR3 size: 14 residues. This chain's CDR3 is CASRPGVSYNEQFF. The DNA for the CDR3 is TGCGCCAGCAGACCGGGGGTTTCCTACAATGAGCAGTTCTTC.

The chain couples TRBV7-9 to TRBJ2-3; D is possibly TRBD2 (5 bases). In germline, CDR1 is SEHNR, CDR2 FQNEAQ (reference sequence). V lost 1 base and J 1 base, leaving 9 bases between the germline ends. The CDR3 is made up of 15 amino acids. The chain's CDR3 is CASSLVSRGTDTQYF. The CDR3 DNA reads as TGTGCCAGCAGCTTAGTTTCGCGGGGCACAGATACGCAGTATTTT.

For this clonotype: Sequence at one end of the junction differs from germline and may be a read error. J is TRBJ2-5 and V is TRBV5-1, with D perhaps TRBD2 (5 bases). In germline, CDR1 is SGHRS, CDR2 YFSETQ. CDR3 length: 14 residues. The CDR3 region has the DNA TGCGCCATCAGCTTGGGAGAGCTACAAGAGACCCAGTACTTC. Its protein is CAISLGELQETQYF.

This clonotype has only a few counts. The chain couples TRBV25-1 to TRBJ2-3, with 7 positions matching TRBD1. V shed 4 bases, J shed 3 bases, and the junction held 1 base outside the gene matches. The CDR3 consists of 13 residues. Germline-derived CDR1 and CDR2 are MGHDK and SYGVNS. In DNA form, the CDR3 reads TGTGCCAGCAGTGTGACAGGGACAGATACGCAGTATTTT. This gives the protein CASSVTGTDTQYF.

There are many counts of this clonotype. This sequence joins TRBV20-1 and TRBJ2-1; D gene uncertain. The CDR3 contains 10 residues. Germline V CDR1 and CDR2: DFQATT, SNEGSKA (reference sequence). V was pared by 5 bases and J by 3 bases, with 2 bases between. CDR3 in amino acids: CSAFYNEQFF. CDR3 nucleotide sequence: TGCAGTGCTTTCTACAATGAGCAGTTCTTC.

The sample holds a few counts of this clonotype. Here the CDR3 DNA reads TGTGCCAGCAGCTTAGAAGTAGGGATCACCGGGGAGCTGTTTTTT. It encodes CASSLEVGITGELFF. The chain recombines TRBV7-2 with TRBJ2-2, with D unresolved. Trimming removed 1 base at V and 4 bases at J, with 10 bases between. This CDR3 is 15 amino acids long. CDR1 and CDR2 (germline): SGHTA, FQGNSA.

Turning to this clonotype: A read error is possible here, since a much larger clone lies one base away. This chain links TRBV20-1 with TRBJ1-4; D is uncertain. The CDR3 runs 15 residues. Germline CDR1 DFQATT, CDR2 SNEGSKA (reference sequence). This CDR3 is CSASPGTGNSEKLVF. The DNA for the CDR3 is TGCAGTGCTAGTCCCGGAACGGGGAATAGCGAAAAACTGGTTTTT.

This clonotype was detected a few times. The rearrangement uses TRBV6-2 or TRBV6-3 and TRBJ2-5; possibly TRBD1 for D (6 bases). CDR1 is MNHEY, CDR2 SVGEGT, per germline. V was cut by 4 bases and J by 0 bases, with 12 bases left in between. The CDR3 sequence is 15 residues long. The CDR3 loop reads CASSLQGSNQETQYF. For the CDR3, the DNA is TGTGCCAGCAGTTTGCAGGGGTCCAACCAAGAGACCCAGTACTTC.

This clonotype was found a few times. The gene calls are TRBV11-2 and TRBJ2-7; D is possibly TRBD2 (6 bases). The V gene's germline CDR1 is SGHAT and CDR2 FQNNGV. The CDR3 is 15 amino acids. Deletions cut 5 bases from V and 2 bases from J, with 16 bases between. CDR3 bases: TGTGCCAGCAGCCTACCGGGACTGGCAACCTACGAGCAGTACTTC. The encoded protein is CASSLPGLATYEQYF. Drawing the rest from reference TRBV11-2 and TRBJ2-7, the complete variable domain is EAGVAQSPRYKIIEKRQSVAFWCNPISGHATLYWYQQILGQGPKLLIQFQNNGVVDDSQLPKDRFSAERLKGVDSTLKIQPAKLEDSAVYLCASSLPGLATYEQYFGPGTRLTVT.

The chain has TRBV7-9 and TRBJ2-7, with a tentative D call TRBD2 (5 bases). The length of the CDR3 is 17 residues. CDR1 SEHNR and CDR2 FQNEAQ come from the germline V gene (reference sequence). V gave up 0 bases and J gave up 3 bases, with 18 bases separating them. The CDR3 region is CASSLAARGWLLYEQYF. The CDR3, as DNA: TGTGCCAGCAGCTTAGCGGCCCGAGGGTGGCTCCTCTACGAGCAGTACTTC.

There are many counts of this clonotype. The genes are TRBV7-2 and TRBJ2-1; D is unclear. This CDR3 contains 14 residues. The germline CDR1 and CDR2 sequences are SGHTA and FQGNSA. V was trimmed by 1 base and J by 7 bases, leaving 11 bases between them. CDR3 loop: CASSLEQLPNEQFF. DNA of the CDR3: TGTGCCAGCAGCTTAGAACAGCTACCGAATGAGCAGTTCTTC.

The chain has TRBV12-3 or TRBV12-4 and TRBJ2-1; D possibly corresponds to TRBD2 (6 bases). This CDR3 spans 15 amino acids. Trimming pared 2 bases from V and 4 bases from J, leaving 12 bases between. The CDR3 spells CASSLLASVYNEQFF. Here the CDR3 DNA reads TGTGCCAGCAGTTTATTGGCTAGCGTATACAATGAGCAGTTCTTC.

The chain is built from TRBV20-1 and TRBJ2-7, with TRBD2 as a possible D gene (6 bases). Looked up from germline, CDR1 is DFQATT and CDR2 is SNEGSKA (reference sequence). V lost 5 bases to trimming and J lost 6 bases, with 14 bases between them. There are 12 residues in the CDR3. CDR3 residues: CSAARGVFEQYF. In DNA, the CDR3 is TGCAGTGCTGCCCGCGGGGTCTTCGAGCAGTACTTC.

The sample holds a few counts of this clonotype. The chain has TRBV7-9 and TRBJ1-4, with TRBD1 matching over 7 bases. V shed 3 bases, J shed 5 bases, and the junction held 6 bases outside the gene matches. This CDR3 has 15 amino acids. The germline V gene encodes CDR1 SEHNR and CDR2 FQNEAQ (reference sequence). The DNA for the CDR3 is TGTGCCAGCAGCTTTTCCGGGACAGCAAATGAAAAACTGTTTTTT. Translated, it gives CASSFSGTANEKLFF. Supplemented by reference TRBV7-9 and TRBJ1-4, the full variable domain reads DTGVSQNPRHKITKRGQNVTFRCDPISEHNRLYWYRQTLGQGPEFLTYFQNEAQLEKSRLLSDRFSAERPKGSFSTLEIQRTEQGDSAMYLCASSFSGTANEKLFFGSGTQLSVL.

This clonotype was observed a few times. This chain links TRBV15 with TRBJ2-5; possible D gene TRBD1, 5 bases. This CDR3 region has 15 residues. The V and J ends lost 0 bases and 5 bases respectively, with 13 bases between them. In germline, CDR1 is LNHNV, CDR2 YYDKDF (reference sequence). The CDR3 region has the DNA TGTGCCACCAGCAGAGATGGTAGGGGCCGGGAGACCCAGTACTTC. Translated, it gives CATSRDGRGRETQYF.

This clonotype was detected once. An end of the junction does not agree with germline; a read error may underlie this. The gene calls are TRBV12-3 or TRBV12-4 and TRBJ2-2, with TRBD1 identical over 9 bases. This CDR3 is 15 amino acids long. CDR3 in DNA: TGTTCCAGCAGGGCCGGGACAGGGTACGTCGGGGAGCTGTTTTTT. It encodes CSSRAGTGYVGELFF.

CDR3 loop: CASSLPKGGNTNEQFF. The CDR3, as DNA: TGTGCCAGCAGCCTTCCTAAAGGCGGGAATACCAATGAGCAGTTCTTC. V usage is TRBV14 and J usage is TRBJ2-1, with a tentative D call TRBD2 (6 bases). The V and J ends lost 4 bases and 6 bases respectively, with 19 bases between them. Germline V lookup: CDR1 SGHDN, CDR2 FVKESK. The CDR3 extends over 16 amino acids.

A few counts support this clonotype. The genes are TRBV5-1 and TRBJ2-1, with 11 bases that match TRBD2. The CDR3 totals 16 residues. CDR1 and CDR2 (germline): SGHRS, YFSETQ. The trim removed 5 bases at V and 4 bases at J, leaving 8 bases unmatched. The CDR3 DNA is TGCGCCAGCAGTCCGGGACTAGCGGAGGGGTACAATGAGCAGTTCTTC. Amino acid sequence: CASSPGLAEGYNEQFF.

This clonotype was detected a few times. V and J are TRBV6-5 and TRBJ2-7; D gene uncertain. CDR3 length equals 14 residues. Germline values: CDR1 MNHEY, CDR2 SVGAGI. Trimming removed 4 bases at V and 0 bases at J, with 10 bases between. This CDR3 reads CASSLGRASYEQYF. The CDR3, as DNA: TGTGCCAGCAGTTTAGGACGGGCCTCCTACGAGCAGTACTTC.